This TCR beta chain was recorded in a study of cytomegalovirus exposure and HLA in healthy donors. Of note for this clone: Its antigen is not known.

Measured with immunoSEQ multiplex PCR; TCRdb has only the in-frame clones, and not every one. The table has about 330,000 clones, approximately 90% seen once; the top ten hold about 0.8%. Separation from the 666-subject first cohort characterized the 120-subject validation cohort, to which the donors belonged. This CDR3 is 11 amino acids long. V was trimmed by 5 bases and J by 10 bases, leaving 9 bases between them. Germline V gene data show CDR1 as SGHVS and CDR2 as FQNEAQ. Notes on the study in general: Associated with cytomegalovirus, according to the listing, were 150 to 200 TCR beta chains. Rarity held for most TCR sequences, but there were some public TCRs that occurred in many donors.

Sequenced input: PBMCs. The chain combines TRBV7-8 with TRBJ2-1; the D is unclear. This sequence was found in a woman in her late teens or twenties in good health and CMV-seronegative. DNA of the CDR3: TGTGCCAGCAGCCTCGTGGGCGAGCAGTTCTTC. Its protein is CASSLVGEQFF.